Below are 25 T cell receptor beta chains sequenced from a single sample in a study of blood T cells in healthy people across ages. A J-beta primer mix and a sample-barcoded 5' primer were used in a second PCR of roughly 6 to 11 cycles. TCRdb re-derived calls from the 5' RACE reads in MiXCR, one entry per CDR3 protein. The repertoire holds about 700,000 distinct CDR3 sequences, with 32% as singletons. The specimen sequenced was blood. The receptors were sampled from a woman of 80 years or more in good health.

This clonotype has ten or more counts. The chain uses TRBV10-3 and TRBJ1-1; TRBD1 aligns across 8 bases. The germline CDR1 and CDR2 sequences are ENHRY and SYGVKD. The V and J ends lost 10 bases and 0 bases, in that order; junction bases with no gene match: 10. The length of the CDR3 is 15 residues. CDR3 coding DNA: TGTGCCACAGCAGGACAGGGTAGGATGAACACTGAAGCTTTCTTT. Translated, it gives CATAGQGRMNTEAFF.

The chain recombines TRBV30 with TRBJ2-2; D is unresolved. The germline V and J ends were trimmed by 4 bases and 3 bases, with 9 bases remaining between them. The germline CDR1 and CDR2 sequences are GTSNPN and SVGIG (reference sequence). CDR3 size: 13 residues. CDR3 DNA sequence: TGTGCCTGGACGGGCGGTGACACCGGGGAGCTGTTTTTT. Amino acids: CAWTGGDTGELFF.

This clonotype has at least ten counts. The chain combines TRBV24-1 with TRBJ2-1; 10 nucleotides align to TRBD1. CDR1 and CDR2 (germline): KGHDR, SFDVKD. V shed 7 bases and J 6 bases; nucleotides not matched to a gene: 11. The CDR3 loop spans 16 amino acids. The CDR3 sequence: CATRHSGTGAGNEQFF. In nucleotides, the CDR3 is TGTGCCACCAGACACTCCGGGACAGGGGCGGGCAATGAGCAGTTCTTC.

Notes on this clonotype: An end of the junction differs from the germline gene, which may be a read error. The genes are TRBV3-1 and TRBJ2-1; D is ambiguous. Germline-derived CDR1 and CDR2 are LGHDT and YNNKEL (reference sequence). This CDR3 has 15 amino acids. The CDR3 is CTSSQDRQSYNEQFF. The DNA of the CDR3 is TGTACCAGCAGCCAAGACCGTCAGTCCTACAATGAGCAGTTCTTC.

This clonotype occurred many times. J is TRBJ2-7 and V is TRBV9; D not certain. The CDR3 length is 13 residues. Trimming stripped 0 bases from V and 5 bases from J, with 9 bases between. Germline values: CDR1 SGDLS, CDR2 YYNGEE. In DNA, the CDR3 is TGTGCCAGCAGCGTAGGCGACTGGAACGAGCAGTACTTC. Amino acid sequence: CASSVGDWNEQYF.

For the CDR3, the DNA is TGTGCCAGCAGCCCGAGACATACCATGAACACTGAAGCTTTCTTT. Encoded protein: CASSPRHTMNTEAFF. This sequence joins TRBV7-8 and TRBJ1-1, with D hard to call. The CDR3 runs to 15 residues. The V end was cut by 5 bases, the J end by 0 bases, with 13 bases between. Germline V gene data show CDR1 as SGHVS and CDR2 as FQNEAQ.

The rearrangement joins TRBV1 to TRBJ2-7; the table's D call, TRBD1, has no DNA check behind it. TRBV1 is a pseudogene locus. The CDR3 consists of 19 residues. The CDR3 DNA reads TGCACCAGCAGCCATCCCTGGGGCAGGGGAAGAAAGTTCGGCTACGAGCAGTACTTC. Its protein is CTSSHPWGRGRKFGYEQYF.

As for this clonotype: Just one base apart from a much larger clone, this may be a read error. Because the CDR3 is missing its conserved closing phenylalanine or tryptophan, this is likely a read error. This rearrangement joins TRBV27 to TRBJ2-7, with TRBD1 identical over 9 bases. CDR3 size: 12 residues. J was trimmed by 5 bases and V by 7 bases; bases with no gene match: 3. CDR1 MNHEY and CDR2 SMNVEV come from the germline V gene (reference sequence). CDR3 sequence: CASTGTGNEQYY. The CDR3 region has the DNA TGTGCCAGCACCGGGACAGGGAACGAGCAGTACTAC.

Comments on this clonotype: Since a much larger clone is just one base distant, this may be a read error. This rearrangement joins TRBV5-1 to TRBJ1-2; 7 bases fit TRBD1. CDR3 length equals 12 residues. The germline V gene has CDR1 SGHRS and CDR2 YFSETQ. The CDR3 DNA reads as TGCGCCACAAGGGACAGTTCATATGACTACACCTTC. Translated, it gives CATRDSSYDYTF.

In its sample, this clonotype was seen many times. The chain carries TRBV3-1 and TRBJ1-6; TRBD1 aligns across 7 bases. The CDR3 consists of 15 residues. V lost 5 bases and J lost 3; bases outside the gene matches: 4. Looked up from germline, CDR1 is LGHDT and CDR2 is YNNKEL (reference sequence). Here the CDR3 DNA reads TGTGCCAGCAGCAACCGGGACAGCTATAATTCACCCCTCCACTTT. Amino acid sequence: CASSNRDSYNSPLHF.

The chain joins TRBV7-9 to TRBJ1-3; D is possibly TRBD1 (5 bases). The germline gives CDR1 SEHNR, CDR2 FQNEAQ (reference sequence). The V end was cut by 6 bases, the J end by 0 bases, with 12 bases between. The CDR3 sequence is 15 residues long. The CDR3 DNA sequence: TGTGCCAGCAGAATCGCAGGGACCTCTGGAAACACCATATATTTT. This sequence encodes CASRIAGTSGNTIYF.

This clonotype was counted many times. This sequence joins TRBV20-1 and TRBJ2-1; TRBD2 aligns across 9 bases. The CDR3 is 16 residues long. The V segment lost 7 bases and the J segment 3 bases; nucleotides outside the gene matches: 13. Germline V CDR1 and CDR2: DFQATT, SNEGSKA (reference sequence). CDR3 nucleotides: TGCAGTGTCATGATCCAAAGCGGGGGGTACTACAATGAGCAGTTCTTC. This gives the protein CSVMIQSGGYYNEQFF.

A word on this clonotype: A clone one base away is much larger, so this may be a read error. The chain carries TRBV7-8 and TRBJ2-5; 12 bases align to TRBD2. Germline lookup yields CDR1 SGHVS and CDR2 FQNEAQ. The CDR3 spans 16 residues. J gave up 11 bases and V 5 bases, and 15 bases lay outside the gene matches. CDR3 DNA sequence: TGTGCCAGCAGCCTTGGGACTAGCGGGTCGTGGAATGAGCAGTACTTC. Translation: CASSLGTSGSWNEQYF.

The rearrangement joins TRBV6-2 or TRBV6-3 to TRBJ1-2; 8 bases align to TRBD1. Germline V gene data show CDR1 as MNHEY and CDR2 as SVGEGT. V was pared by 6 bases and J by 4 bases, with 7 bases of the junction left unmatched. This CDR3 comprises 14 residues. The CDR3 DNA sequence: TGTGCCAGCAGAGGAGCAGGGGGCGCCTATGGCTACACCTTC. Protein product: CASRGAGGAYGYTF.

The genes are TRBV15 and TRBJ2-4, with D tentatively TRBD2 (6 bases). Trimming cost V 9 bases and J 13 bases, with 28 bases left between them. The CDR3 sequence is 15 residues long. Germline V gives CDR1 LNHNV, CDR2 YYDKDF (reference sequence). The CDR3 reads CATLPGSGSYNEQYF. The DNA of the CDR3 is TGTGCCACTTTGCCGGGTAGCGGAAGTTACAATGAGCAGTACTTC.

Many counts were recorded for this clonotype. The rearrangement links TRBV27 to TRBJ2-4; 10 nucleotides align to TRBD1. The CDR3 sequence is 15 residues long. Germline V gene lookup returns CDR1 MNHEY and CDR2 SMNVEV (reference sequence). V shed 6 bases, J shed 7 bases, and the junction held 9 bases outside the gene matches. CDR3 in amino acids: CASSHRGDRGNIQYF. The CDR3 bases are TGTGCCAGCAGCCATCGGGGGGACAGGGGTAACATTCAGTACTTC.

This clonotype was found many times. The V call is TRBV2, the J call TRBJ2-1, with D possibly called TRBD1 or TRBD2 (5 bases each). CDR1 is SNHLY, CDR2 FYNNEI, per germline. With 4 bases removed from V and 15 bases from J, the gap between germline ends came to 16 bases. CDR3 length: 12 residues. As DNA, the CDR3 is TGTGCCAGCAGTGGGGGACGAAATCCCCCGTTCTTC. Protein product: CASSGGRNPPFF.

This clonotype was observed a few times. This CDR3 is CASSTGLLQETQYF. Here the CDR3 DNA reads TGTGCCAGCAGCACCGGACTACTCCAAGAGACCCAGTACTTC. V and J are TRBV6-2 or TRBV6-3 and TRBJ2-5; tentatively, D is TRBD2 (6 bases). The CDR3 extends over 14 amino acids. The germline V and J ends were trimmed by 6 bases and 1 base, with 12 bases remaining between them. From germline, CDR1 is MNHEY and CDR2 SVGEGT.

This clonotype appeared a few times. The chain combines TRBV3-1 with TRBJ2-7; D gene uncertain. Trimming pared 1 base from V and 6 bases from J, leaving 7 bases between. The CDR3 consists of 12 residues. The germline V gene encodes CDR1 LGHDT and CDR2 YNNKEL (reference sequence). The CDR3 DNA reads as TGTGCCAGCAGCCAAGTTAAGCGCGAGCAGTACTTC. Translation gives CASSQVKREQYF.

For this clonotype: Since a much larger clone is just one base distant, this may be a read error. The CDR3 spells CACSDSRGAEDTQYF. The CDR3 DNA reads TGTGCCTGCAGTGACTCGCGGGGGGCAGAAGATACGCAGTATTTT. V is TRBV6-4 and J is TRBJ2-3, with TRBD2 matching over 8 bases. Germline V gene data show CDR1 as MRHNA and CDR2 as SNTAGT. The length of the CDR3 is 15 residues.

This clonotype came up many times. The genes are TRBV5-6 and TRBJ2-7, with a weak D call TRBD1 (5 bases). TRBJ2-5 matches the DNA end more closely, so the J call is doubtful. The CDR3 is 16 residues long. Germline values: CDR1 SGHDT, CDR2 YYEEEE. The CDR3 loop reads CASSLSRQRLGETQYF. CDR3 nucleotide sequence: TGTGCCAGCAGCCTATCCAGACAGCGTTTGGGGGAGACCCAGTACTTC.

In its sample, this clonotype was seen many times. The chain joins TRBV6-1 to TRBJ1-5; D may be TRBD1 (5 bases). V dropped 1 base and J dropped 5 bases, with 9 bases sitting between them. Per germline, CDR1 MNHNS and CDR2 SASEGT. The length of the CDR3 is 14 residues. CDR3 DNA sequence: TGTGCCAGCAGTGAAGGGACACCGTATCAGCCCCAGCATTTT. Its protein product is CASSEGTPYQPQHF.

The table lists this clonotype with many counts. V usage is TRBV28 and J usage is TRBJ1-2; D uncertain. V was trimmed by 5 bases and J by 5 bases, leaving 9 bases between them. This CDR3 spans 12 amino acids. Per the germline V gene, CDR1 is MDHEN and CDR2 is SYDVKM. CDR3 bases: TGTGCCAGCAGTCCTTTGAGATATGGCTACACCTTC. This translates into CASSPLRYGYTF.

This clonotype was counted between two and nine times. This chain connects TRBV5-1 to TRBJ1-1, with D possibly being TRBD1 (6 bases). With 0 bases removed from V and 1 base from J, the gap between germline ends came to 10 bases. Per germline, CDR1 SGHRS and CDR2 YFSETQ. This CDR3 region has 15 residues. The CDR3 loop reads CASSLAVGQNTEAFF. The CDR3 DNA sequence: TGCGCCAGCAGCTTGGCCGTGGGACAGAACACTGAAGCTTTCTTT.

In regard to this clonotype: Given a much more abundant clone one base away, this may be a read error. The CDR3 spells CASSQATSGGTRAETQFF. The CDR3 nucleotides are TGTGCCAGCAGCCAAGCTACTAGCGGGGGGACCAGGGCCGAGACCCAGTTCTTC. The chain carries TRBV4-2 and TRBJ2-5; TRBD2 aligns across 12 bases. The J call may be incorrect, as the DNA end agrees better with TRBJ2-1. This CDR3 has 18 residues. Germline V CDR1 and CDR2: LGHNA, YNFKEQ.